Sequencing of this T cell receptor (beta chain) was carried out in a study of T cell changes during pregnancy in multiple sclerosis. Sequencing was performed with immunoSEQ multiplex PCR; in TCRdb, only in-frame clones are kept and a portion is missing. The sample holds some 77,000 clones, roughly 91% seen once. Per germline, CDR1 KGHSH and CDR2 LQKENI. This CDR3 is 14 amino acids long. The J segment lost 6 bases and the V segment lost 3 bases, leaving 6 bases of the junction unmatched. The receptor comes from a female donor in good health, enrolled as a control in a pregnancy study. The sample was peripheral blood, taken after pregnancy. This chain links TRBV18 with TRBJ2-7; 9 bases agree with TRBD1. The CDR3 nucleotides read TGTGCCAGCTCACCCCGGACAGGGGAATCCGAGCAGTACTTC. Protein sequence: CASSPRTGESEQYF.